The present TCR beta chain was sequenced within a study of CD39 and CD103 CD8 tumor-infiltrating T cells (dated by TCRdb to the late 2010s). Study-level background: An HPV-positive HNSCC, an HPV-negative HNSCC, an ovarian cancer and a melanoma patient were represented in the repertoire comparisons shown. Deep sequencing of TCRbeta CDR3 was used to compare the repertoires of CD8 TIL subsets, defined by CD103 and CD39, against those of peripheral memory CD8 T cells.

About this clone: This clone's antigen is unknown. No per-base quality is available; no much larger clone lies one base away.

Patients were not receiving therapy at sample collection, though earlier treatments ranged from chemotherapy, radiotherapy, surgery and immunotherapy to none. Thawed cells were enriched for T lymphocytes with a negative-selection kit, adding EpCAM beads for tumor-infiltrating lymphocytes. CD8+CD4-CD45RA- cells were sorted as memory CD8 T cells irrespective of CCR7 expression. Before analysis, peripheral blood mononuclear cells were isolated on a Ficoll-Paque PLUS gradient and cryopreserved. Populations were sorted to about 99% purity on a FACSAria II, and cell pellets were frozen for TCR sequencing without culture. Genomic DNA was extracted with the DNeasy Blood and Tissue Kit from about 10,000 to 100,000 sorted cells per subset. The immunoSEQ service sequenced and mapped the TCRbeta V-J or V-D-J regions, with each sample reaching coverage above 9x. The source study handled its data this way. The analysis included only productive rearrangements exported from the immunoSEQ Analyzer platform, and clonality was assessed using the 500 most abundant clones. The Morisita-Horn similarity index and the Jaccard index were used to quantify the overlap in repertoires between populations. In about 6 cancer patients, Morisita-Horn similarity was measured between the TCR repertoires of CD8 T-cell subsets. Not all clones reach the TCRdb copy of this immuneACCESS table, which keeps in-frame sequences only. Checked studies attribute under half of the gap to unresolved V genes and leave the rest unexplained. V, J and clone size were drawn from that table, and D and trimming were deduced from the DNA. This sample is represented by around 8,100 clones; around two thirds of them were singletons. The top ten constitute about 50% of the sample.

Here is what the overall study found, with its caveats: DP TIL clonotypes were rarely detected in blood or uninvolved lymph node, whereas DN TIL clonotypes were found to largely overlap with peripheral memory CD8 repertoires. DP CD8 TILs appeared to be more oligoclonal than DN and SP CD8 TILs and blood memory CD8 T cells, with 56-86% covered by the top 30 clonotypes.

The CDR3 sequence holds 17 residues, the cysteine and phenylalanine included. Only the CDR3 region is kept as DNA, spanning 51 bases read in frame from base 1. Reading the germline V gene (reference sequence) gives CDR1 MNHEY and CDR2 SMNVEV. V is pruned by 4 bases and J by 4 bases, leaving 9 bases of the junction without a gene match. This chain is built from TRBV27 and TRBJ2-5; TRBD2 matches 13 bases in the middle. The specimen was CD8+ T cells sorted from blood. The cell subset or site tag for this specimen amounts to: total memory CD8 T cells (CD45RA-CCR7+/-) from blood or uninvolved lymph node. The origin of this receptor is a human donor with head and neck squamous cell carcinoma. The DNA sequence follows: TGTGCCAGCAGTTCGCGACTAGCGGGAGGCCAAAGAGAGACCCAGTACTTC. Its amino acids are CASSSRLAGGQRETQYF.